The rows below give T cell receptor beta chains drawn from one sample of a study of graft-versus-host responses after intestinal transplantation. Profiled with immunoSEQ multiplex PCR; TCRdb holds only in-frame clones, not every one. Here the sample spans 130,000 to 150,000 clones, nearly 95% being singletons. These receptors have no identified antigens. This specimen was unstimulated CD4+ T cells sorted from spleen or lymph node cells, taken before intestinal transplant. Receptor source: a human donor who received an intestinal transplant. Both conserved end residues are part of each CDR3. A D gene is named only where the DNA matches it firmly. Only some rows state a clone size, as once, few, many or a class for expanded clones.

V,J,D,size,DNA,CDR3
TRBV27,TRBJ2-1,NA,NA,TGTGCCAGCATCAATCTCTTGGGACTCAATGAGCAGTTCTTC,CASINLLGLNEQFF
TRBV7-2,TRBJ2-7,TRBD2,NA,TGTGCCAGCAGTAGCGGGAGCTCCTACGAGCAGTACTTC,CASSSGSSYEQYF
TRBV11-3,TRBJ2-7,NA,NA,TGTGCCAGCAGCTTCGGACCCCCAGAAAGCCACGAGCAGTACTTC,CASSFGPPESHEQYF
TRBV7-3,TRBJ2-5,NA,NA,TGTGCCAGCAGCTTAACCCCAGAGACCCAGTACTTC,CASSLTPETQYF
TRBV30,TRBJ2-5,TRBD2,NA,TGTGCCTGGAGTAGTTGGCTAGCGGGAATCCAAGAGACCCAGTACTTC,CAWSSWLAGIQETQYF
TRBV2,TRBJ2-1,NA,NA,TGTGCCAGCAGTGAACTAGGGTACAATGAGCAGTTCTTC,CASSELGYNEQFF
TRBV5-1,TRBJ1-1,TRBD1,NA,TGCGCCAGCAGCTTGGGTCCGGGACAGGGGGAATCAAGGACTGAAGCTTTCTTT,CASSLGPGQGESRTEAFF
TRBV7-8,TRBJ1-1,NA,NA,TGTGCCAGCAGCTTAGTACGGGTGAGAAGTACTGAAGCTTTCTTT,CASSLVRVRSTEAFF
TRBV11-2,TRBJ2-5,TRBD1,NA,TGTGCCAGCAGCTTTTCCGACAGGGGGCTGGAGACCCAGTACTTC,CASSFSDRGLETQYF
TRBV18,TRBJ1-5,TRBD1,NA,TGTGCCAGCTCACTCGGACAGGCGATCAATCAGCCCCAGCATTTT,CASSLGQAINQPQHF
TRBV5-1,TRBJ2-5,NA,NA,TGCGCCAGCAGCTTGTCGCTCGAGGGGACCCAGTACTTC,CASSLSLEGTQYF
TRBV7-3,TRBJ2-1,NA,NA,TGTGCCAGCAGCTCTTCCGGGACGAACAATGAGCAGTTCTTC,CASSSSGTNNEQFF
TRBV28,TRBJ2-5,NA,NA,TGTGCCAGCAGCCCTCAGCTTGGAGCGCAGTACTTC,CASSPQLGAQYF
TRBV11-2,TRBJ2-5,NA,NA,TGTGCCAGCAGCCTTAGGTCCCCGGGGTTAGAGACCCAGTACTTC,CASSLRSPGLETQYF
TRBV7-6,TRBJ2-1,NA,NA,TGTGCCAGCAGCTTAGACCGCAATGAGCAGTTCTTC,CASSLDRNEQFF
TRBV29-1,TRBJ2-2,TRBD2,few,TGCAGCGCCGGACTAGCGGGAGGCGGGGAGCTGTTTTTT,CSAGLAGGGELFF
TRBV5-4,TRBJ2-7,NA,NA,TGTGCCAGCAGCTTGCCTGGGATCCGATTCTACGAGCAGTACTTC,CASSLPGIRFYEQYF
TRBV6-5,TRBJ1-1,NA,NA,TGTGCCAGCAGTTATAATGACAATCCAGGCGGAGCTTTCTTT,CASSYNDNPGGAFF
TRBV9,TRBJ2-7,NA,NA,TGTGCCAGCAGCGCAATTAGAGGGGCAGCCAATATCACCTCCTACGAGCAGTACTTC,CASSAIRGAANITSYEQYF
TRBV15,TRBJ1-3,NA,once,TGTGCCACCAGCAGTCACTCTGGAAACACCATATATTTT,CATSSHSGNTIYF
TRBV5-6,TRBJ2-2,TRBD2,NA,TGTGCCAGCAGCTTGGGAGCGGGAGGGCGTACCGGGGAGCTGTTTTTT,CASSLGAGGRTGELFF
TRBV30,TRBJ2-1,TRBD2,NA,TGTGCCTGGAGTAAACTAGCGGGAGCAAACCCCTACAATGAGCAGTTCTTC,CAWSKLAGANPYNEQFF
TRBV5-1,TRBJ2-7,TRBD1,NA,TGCGCCAGCAGCTTGGTCGACAGGGGGAGCTCCTACGAGCAGTACTTC,CASSLVDRGSSYEQYF
TRBV19,TRBJ1-6,TRBD1,once,TGTGCCAGTAGATGGGGACAGGGGTATTCACCCCTCCACTTT,CASRWGQGYSPLHF